This T cell receptor beta chain was sequenced for a study of T cell responses to AZD1222 COVID-19 vaccine. Points from the study as a whole: Repertoires were collected only later (after the peak T cell response had occurred). The sample set comprised mostly white British donors with more females, and clonal diversity was possibly underestimated.

This clone appeared a few times. The antigen remains unidentified. Losses at the gene ends were 3 bases for V and 0 bases for J; bases not matched to a gene: 1. The germline V gene encodes CDR1 LGHDT and CDR2 YNNKEL (reference sequence). This CDR3 is built from 15 residues. Data came from immunoSEQ multiplex PCR; TCRdb stores just in-frame clones and leaves some out. Among about 150,000 clones listed, roughly 90% were seen once. The chain links TRBV3-1 (or the pseudogene TRBV3-2) to TRBJ2-4, with TRBD2 identical over 8 bases. The TCR comes from an adult in good health. This material consisted of peripheral blood, taken on day 0 of AZD1222 vaccination. CDR3: CASSQAGGAKNIQYF. CDR3 DNA sequence: TGTGCCAGCAGCCAGGCGGGGGGAGCCAAAAACATTCAGTACTTC.